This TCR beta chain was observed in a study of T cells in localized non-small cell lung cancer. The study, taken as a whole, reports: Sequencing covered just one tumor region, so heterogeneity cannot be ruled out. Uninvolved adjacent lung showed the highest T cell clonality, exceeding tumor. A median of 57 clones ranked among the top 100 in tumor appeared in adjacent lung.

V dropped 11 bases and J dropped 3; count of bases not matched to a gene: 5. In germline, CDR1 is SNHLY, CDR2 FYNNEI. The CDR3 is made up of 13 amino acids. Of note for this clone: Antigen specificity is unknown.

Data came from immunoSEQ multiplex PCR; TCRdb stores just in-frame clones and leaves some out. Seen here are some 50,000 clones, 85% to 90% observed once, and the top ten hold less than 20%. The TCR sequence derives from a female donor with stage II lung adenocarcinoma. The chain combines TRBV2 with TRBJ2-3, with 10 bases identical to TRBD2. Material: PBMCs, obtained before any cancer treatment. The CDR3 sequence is CAGRTSGTDTQYF. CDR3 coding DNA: TGTGCCGGGAGGACTAGCGGAACAGATACGCAGTATTTT.